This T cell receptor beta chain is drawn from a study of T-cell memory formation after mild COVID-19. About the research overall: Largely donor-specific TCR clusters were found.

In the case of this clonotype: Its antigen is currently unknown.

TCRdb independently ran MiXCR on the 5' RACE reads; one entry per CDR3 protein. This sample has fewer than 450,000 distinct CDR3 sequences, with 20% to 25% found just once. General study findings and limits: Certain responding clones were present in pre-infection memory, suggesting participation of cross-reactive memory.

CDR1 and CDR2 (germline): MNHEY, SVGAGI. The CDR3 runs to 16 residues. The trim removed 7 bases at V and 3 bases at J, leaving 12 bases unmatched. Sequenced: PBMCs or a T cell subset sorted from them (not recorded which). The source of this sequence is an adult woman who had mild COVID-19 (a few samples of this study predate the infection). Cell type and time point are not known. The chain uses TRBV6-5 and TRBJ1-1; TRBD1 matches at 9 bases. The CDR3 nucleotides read TGTGCCAGCAAATCTACAGGGGGCAATAGGTACACTGAAGCTTTCTTT. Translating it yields CASKSTGGNRYTEAFF.